The clone carrying this T cell receptor beta chain has more than one count but fewer than ten. Its antigen is unknown. This record comes from a study of CD8 T cells in ankylosing spondylitis. Overall study findings and caveats: A TCR beta motif made of roughly eight highly homologous variants seemed typical of ankylosing spondylitis blood.

This CDR3 region has 17 residues. The germline V gene encodes CDR1 MNHEY and CDR2 SVGAGI. V lost 0 bases and J lost 3; bases outside the gene matches: 6. Quantitative 5'-RACE was performed with molecular barcodes, and it yielded the TCR beta libraries. Using its own MiXCR run on the 5' RACE reads, TCRdb lists one record per CDR3 protein. The sample has a few hundred thousand distinct CDR3 sequences, about 20% seen once. The chain is built from TRBV6-5 and TRBJ2-2; 8 bases align to TRBD1. The receptor comes from a male donor with ankylosing spondylitis. Sample: blood, either unsorted or a sorted T cell fraction (not recorded which). The CDR3 DNA sequence: TGTGCCAGCAGTTACTCCCGGCAGGGGGCCGACACCGGGGAGCTGTTTTTT. Protein product: CASSYSRQGADTGELFF.